The 8 T cell receptor beta chains below come from one sample, sequenced in a study of early T cells in non-severe SARS-CoV-2 infection. TCRdb processed the 5' RACE reads anew with MiXCR; each CDR3 protein has one entry. The sample yields some 50,000 distinct CDR3 sequences, approximately 10% seen once. The material was whole blood, obtained at baseline. These receptors were taken from an adult who was a healthcare worker with PCR-confirmed SARS-CoV-2 infection or an uninfected control (not recorded which).

This clonotype has ten or more counts. The chain couples TRBV7-8 to TRBJ1-1, with D hard to call. The CDR3 is 13 amino acids. Germline V lookup: CDR1 SGHVS, CDR2 FQNEAQ. Trimming took 0 bases from V and 8 from J, leaving 10 bases between them. The CDR3 sequence is CASSLAPSPEAFF. The CDR3 nucleotides are TGTGCCAGCAGCTTAGCGCCTTCCCCCGAAGCTTTCTTT.

As concerns this clonotype: The junction departs from germline at one end; a sequencing error may be responsible. V usage is TRBV2 and J usage is TRBJ1-2; no clear D gene. The CDR3 is 12 amino acids. The germline gives CDR1 SNHLY, CDR2 FYNNEI. The CDR3 region has the DNA TGTGCCAGCAGCGAAGACAAGACTGGCTACACCTTC. Amino acids: CASSEDKTGYTF.

This clonotype has at least ten counts. The chain is built from TRBV7-9 and TRBJ2-7; the D gene is possibly TRBD1 (5 bases). CDR1 and CDR2 from the germline V gene are SEHNR and FQNEAQ (reference sequence). Trimming shortened V by 8 bases and J by 6 bases, and 11 bases separated the two germline ends. The CDR3 loop spans 11 amino acids. In nucleotides, the CDR3 is TGTGCCAGCGGACAAACTGGCGAGCAGTACTTC. Protein product: CASGQTGEQYF.

This clonotype showed up many times. The chain couples TRBV30 to TRBJ2-5; 8 nucleotides agree with TRBD1. Germline V gene sequence: CDR1 GTSNPN, CDR2 SVGIG (reference sequence). The V segment lost 3 bases and the J segment 5 bases; nucleotides outside the gene matches: 8. There are 14 residues in the CDR3. CDR3 amino acids: CAWRAGGERETQYF. CDR3 nucleotides: TGTGCCTGGAGGGCAGGGGGCGAGAGGGAGACCCAGTACTTC.

The J gene is TRBJ2-3, the V gene TRBV7-6; D might be TRBD2 (6 bases). The V end was cut by 1 base, the J end by 1 base, with 15 bases between. From germline, CDR1 is SGHVS and CDR2 FNYEAQ. CDR3 size: 17 residues. Here the CDR3 DNA reads TGTGCCAGCAGCTTAGAGTATGCGGGGCTGGGCACAGATACGCAGTATTTT. Translated, it gives CASSLEYAGLGTDTQYF. The variable domain in full, with the rest retrieved from reference TRBV7-6 and TRBJ2-3, is GAGVSQSPRYKVTKRGQDVALRCDPISGHVSLYWYRQALGQGPEFLTYFNYEAQQDKSGLPNDRFSAERPEGSISTLTIQRTEQRDSAMYRCASSLEYAGLGTDTQYFGPGTRLTVL.

This chain connects TRBV20-1 to TRBJ2-7; 8 positions agree with TRBD1. From germline, CDR1 is DFQATT and CDR2 SNEGSKA (reference sequence). The CDR3 runs 13 residues. The CDR3 nucleotides are TGCACTACCTACGGACAGGGCGTCCACGAGCAGTACTTC. It translates to CTTYGQGVHEQYF.

The table lists this clonotype with many counts. V gene TRBV19 combines with J gene TRBJ2-1; D is perhaps TRBD2 (6 bases). The CDR3 has 14 amino acids. The germline gives CDR1 LNHDA, CDR2 SQIVND (reference sequence). The ends were cut back, 5 bases at V and 3 bases at J, with 11 bases in the middle. As DNA, the CDR3 is TGTGCCAGTAGTGGCGGGACTCACTACAATGAGCAGTTCTTC. Translation gives CASSGGTHYNEQFF.

Regarding this clonotype: With a much larger clone just one base away, this may be a read error. The V gene is TRBV12-3 or TRBV12-4, the J gene TRBJ2-5; 8 positions agree with TRBD1. The length of the CDR3 is 14 residues. CDR3 coding DNA: TGTGCCACCAGTCGACAGGGGAGAGGAGAGACCCAGTACTTC. It is translated as CATSRQGRGETQYF.